This TCR beta chain was sequenced for a study of spatial heterogeneity in lung cancer. Study details: The donor population consisted of approximately 70 patients with untreated, early-stage non-small cell lung cancer. Detection consistently yielded more beta chains than alpha chains. Within raw reads, each unique TCR and UMI combination appeared on average more than ten times.

The CDR3 consists of 14 residues. Germline V gene sequence: CDR1 SEHNR, CDR2 FQNEAQ (reference sequence). V was shortened by 4 bases and J by 2 bases, with 11 bases between the two germline ends. This clonotype came up a few times. From the 5' RACE reads, TCRdb called clonotypes with MiXCR, one entry per CDR3 protein. The table has roughly 14,000 distinct CDR3 sequences, 6.3% seen once. Described time point: blood at routine non-recurrence follow-up after resection. Unsorted samples of tumor, nontumor lung or frozen PBMC had their whole RNA sequenced. The sequencing here drew on PBMCs, taken at follow-up. The J gene is TRBJ2-5, the V gene TRBV7-9; TRBD2 is a possible D gene (6 bases). The TCR sequence derives from a male donor with early-stage non-small cell lung cancer. CDR3 residues: CASSSAAGQETQYF. The CDR3 DNA is TGTGCCAGCAGCTCCGCTGCGGGACAAGAGACCCAGTACTTC.